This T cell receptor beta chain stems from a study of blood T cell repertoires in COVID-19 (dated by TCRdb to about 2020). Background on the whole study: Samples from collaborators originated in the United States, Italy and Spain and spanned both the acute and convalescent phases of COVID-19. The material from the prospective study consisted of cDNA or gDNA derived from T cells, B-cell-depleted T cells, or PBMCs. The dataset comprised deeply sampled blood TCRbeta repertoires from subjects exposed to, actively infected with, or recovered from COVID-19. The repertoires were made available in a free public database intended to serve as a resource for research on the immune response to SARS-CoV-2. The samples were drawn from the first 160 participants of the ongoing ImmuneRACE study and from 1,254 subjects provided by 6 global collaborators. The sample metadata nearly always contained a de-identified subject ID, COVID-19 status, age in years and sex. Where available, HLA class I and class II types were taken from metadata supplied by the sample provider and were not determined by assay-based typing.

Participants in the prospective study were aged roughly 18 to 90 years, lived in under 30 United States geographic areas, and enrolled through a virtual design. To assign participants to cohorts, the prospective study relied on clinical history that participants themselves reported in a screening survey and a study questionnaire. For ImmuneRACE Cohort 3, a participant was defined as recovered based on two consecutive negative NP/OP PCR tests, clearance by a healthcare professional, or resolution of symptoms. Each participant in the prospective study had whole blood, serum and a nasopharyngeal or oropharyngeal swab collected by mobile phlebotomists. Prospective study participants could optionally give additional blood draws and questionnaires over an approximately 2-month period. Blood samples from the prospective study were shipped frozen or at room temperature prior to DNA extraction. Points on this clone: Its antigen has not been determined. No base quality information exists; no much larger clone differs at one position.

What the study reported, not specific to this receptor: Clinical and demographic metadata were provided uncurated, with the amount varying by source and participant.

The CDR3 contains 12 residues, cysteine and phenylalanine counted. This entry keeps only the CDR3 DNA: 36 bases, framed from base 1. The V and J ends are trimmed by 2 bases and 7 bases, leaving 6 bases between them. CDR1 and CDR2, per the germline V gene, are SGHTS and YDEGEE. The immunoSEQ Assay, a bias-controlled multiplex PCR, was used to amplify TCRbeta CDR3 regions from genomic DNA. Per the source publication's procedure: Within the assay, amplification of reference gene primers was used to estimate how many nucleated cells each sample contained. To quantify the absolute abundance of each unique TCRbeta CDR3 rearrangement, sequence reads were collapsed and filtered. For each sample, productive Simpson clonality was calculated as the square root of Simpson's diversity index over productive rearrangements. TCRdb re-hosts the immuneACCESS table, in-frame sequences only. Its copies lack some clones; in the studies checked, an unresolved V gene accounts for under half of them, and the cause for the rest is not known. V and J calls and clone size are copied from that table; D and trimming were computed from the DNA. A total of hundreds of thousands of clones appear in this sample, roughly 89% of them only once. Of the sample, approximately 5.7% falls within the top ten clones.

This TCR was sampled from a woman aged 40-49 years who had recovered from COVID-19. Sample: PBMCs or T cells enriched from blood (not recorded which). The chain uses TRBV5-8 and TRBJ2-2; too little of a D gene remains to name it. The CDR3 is CASSFSVGELFF. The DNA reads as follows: TGTGCCAGCAGCTTTTCCGTCGGGGAGCTGTTTTTT.